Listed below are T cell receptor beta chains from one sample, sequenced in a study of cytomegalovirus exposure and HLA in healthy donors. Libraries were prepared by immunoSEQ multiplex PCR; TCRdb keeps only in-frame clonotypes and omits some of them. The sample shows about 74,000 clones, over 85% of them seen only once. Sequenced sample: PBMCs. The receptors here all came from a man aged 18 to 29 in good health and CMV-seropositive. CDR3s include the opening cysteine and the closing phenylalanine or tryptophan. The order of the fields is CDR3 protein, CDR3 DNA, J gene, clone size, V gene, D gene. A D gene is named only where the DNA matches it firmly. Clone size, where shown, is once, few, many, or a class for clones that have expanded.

CASQGSGPPGNTEAFF TGTGCCAGCCAGGGGTCGGGGCCACCGGGGAACACTGAAGCTTTCTTT TRBJ1-1 . TRBV21-1 .
CTSSQTSGRGNEQFF TGCACCAGCAGCCAAACTAGCGGGAGAGGGAATGAGCAGTTCTTC TRBJ2-1 . TRBV1 .
CASSVGGGREGYEQYF TGTGCCAGCAGCGTAGGGGGCGGGAGGGAAGGATACGAGCAGTACTTC TRBJ2-7 . TRBV9 TRBD2
CASRPNGDTEAFF TGTGCCAGCAGACCTAACGGGGACACTGAAGCTTTCTTT TRBJ1-1 . TRBV28 .
CASSPFQTSGRYEQYF TGTGCCAGCAGTCCTTTCCAGACTAGCGGGAGATACGAGCAGTACTTC TRBJ2-7 . TRBV27 TRBD2
CASSAHSGSRSYEQYF TGTGCCAGCAGTGCCCATAGCGGGAGCCGGTCCTACGAGCAGTACTTC TRBJ2-7 . TRBV28 TRBD2
CASSREQSRGGELFF TGTGCCAGCAGCCGAGAGCAAAGCCGTGGCGGGGAGCTGTTTTTT TRBJ2-2 . TRBV14 .
CASRPPLGDEQFF TGTGCCAGTAGGCCCCCCCTAGGGGATGAGCAGTTCTTC TRBJ2-1 . TRBV19 .
CASSPDGGYEQYF TGTGCCAGCAGCCCGGACGGGGGGTACGAGCAGTACTTC TRBJ2-7 . TRBV7-9 TRBD2
CASSPGTGTDTQYF TGTGCCAGCAGCCCCGGGACAGGGACAGATACGCAGTATTTT TRBJ2-3 . TRBV7-3 TRBD1
CARCEAGELFF TGCGCCAGGTGCGAGGCCGGGGAGCTGTTTTTT TRBJ2-2 . TRBV23-1 .
CASSRAGDGAYEQYF TGTGCCAGCAGCCGGGCGGGAGACGGGGCCTACGAGCAGTACTTC TRBJ2-7 . TRBV5-4 TRBD2
CASSETLWTGGLYGYTF TGTGCCAGCAGTGAAACCCTTTGGACAGGGGGTTTGTATGGCTACACCTTC TRBJ1-2 . TRBV6-1 TRBD1
CASSYPGQGTYEQYF TGTGCCAGCAGTTACCCGGGACAGGGTACCTACGAGCAGTACTTC TRBJ2-7 . TRBV28 TRBD1
CASSLRGSGSKNIQYF TGTGCCAGCAGCTTACGAGGCTCGGGAAGCAAAAACATTCAGTACTTC TRBJ2-4 . TRBV11-3 .
CASSVGAGGPADTQYF TGTGCCAGCAGCGTTGGAGCGGGAGGGCCGGCAGATACGCAGTATTTT TRBJ2-3 . TRBV9 TRBD2
CAISERLAESTDTQYF TGTGCCATCAGTGAGAGACTAGCGGAGAGCACAGATACGCAGTATTTT TRBJ2-3 . TRBV10-3 TRBD2
CASSEKRESTEAFF TGTGCCAGCAGCGAGAAGAGGGAAAGCACTGAAGCTTTCTTT TRBJ1-1 . TRBV9 .
CASRRRTSGGDNEQFF TGTGCCAGCAGACGAAGGACTAGCGGGGGGGACAATGAGCAGTTCTTC TRBJ2-1 . TRBV13 TRBD2
CAWSRLGETYNEQFF TGTGCCTGGAGTCGGTTGGGCGAGACCTACAATGAGCAGTTCTTC TRBJ2-1 . TRBV30 .
CASSWRLAGVDKNIQYF TGTGCCAGCAGCTGGAGACTAGCGGGAGTGGACAAAAACATTCAGTACTTC TRBJ2-4 . TRBV28 TRBD2
CASSLNSKETQYF TGTGCCAGCAGCTTAAATAGTAAAGAGACCCAGTACTTC TRBJ2-5 once TRBV7-9 .
CASNGGGDEAFF TGTGCCAGCAATGGTGGAGGGGATGAAGCTTTCTTT TRBJ1-1 . TRBV2 .
CASSSAAGTSGTGELFF TGTGCCAGCAGCTCAGCCGCCGGGACTAGCGGGACTGGGGAGCTGTTTTTT TRBJ2-2 . TRBV7-3 TRBD2
CASSEVYSYYEQYF TGTGCCAGCAGTGAAGTCTATTCGTACTACGAGCAGTACTTC TRBJ2-7 . TRBV6-1 .
CASSGTGNQPQHF TGTGCCAGCAGTGGGACAGGGAATCAGCCCCAGCATTTT TRBJ1-5 . TRBV28 TRBD1
CASSLQGVEQFF TGTGCCAGCAGCTTACAGGGGGTAGAGCAGTTCTTC TRBJ2-1 . TRBV11-2 TRBD1
CASSSPQGATYEQYF TGTGCCAGCAGTTCCCCGCAGGGTGCCACCTACGAGCAGTACTTC TRBJ2-7 . TRBV28 .
CASSPTSLEGEQFF TGTGCCAGCAGTCCAACGTCCCTAGAGGGTGAGCAGTTCTTC TRBJ2-1 once TRBV28 .
CASSGGTSPASGRAQAGFF TGTGCCAGCAGCGGAGGGACAAGTCCCGCTAGCGGGAGGGCCCAGGCTGGGTTCTTC TRBJ2-1 . TRBV5-8 TRBD2
CASSSNKHEAFF TGCGCCAGCAGCTCAAACAAACATGAAGCTTTCTTT TRBJ1-1 . TRBV5-1 .
CASSFGGYAGGYNEQFF TGTGCCAGCAGCTTTGGGGGATATGCGGGAGGTTACAATGAGCAGTTCTTC TRBJ2-1 . TRBV5-4 TRBD2
CASAQEYSNQPQHF TGTGCCAGTGCTCAGGAATATAGCAATCAGCCCCAGCATTTT TRBJ1-5 . TRBV19 .
CASSFTAQGPGDTQYF TGTGCCAGCAGCTTTACTGCACAGGGACCGGGAGATACGCAGTATTTT TRBJ2-3 . TRBV7-9 .
CASSKHGQRSYNEQFF TGTGCCAGTAGTAAGCATGGACAACGCTCCTACAATGAGCAGTTCTTC TRBJ2-1 few TRBV19 .
CASSFRQGARTEAFF TGCGCCAGCAGCTTCCGACAGGGGGCTCGCACTGAAGCTTTCTTT TRBJ1-1 . TRBV5-1 TRBD1
CASSLAPGTSYEQYF TGTGCCAGCAGCTTGGCCCCGGGAACCTCCTACGAGCAGTACTTC TRBJ2-7 . TRBV5-8 .
CASSEAGSLAEAFF TGTGCCAGCAGTGAAGCAGGGAGCCTCGCTGAAGCTTTCTTT TRBJ1-1 . TRBV2 .
CAMSQGYEQYF TGTGCCATGTCACAGGGTTACGAGCAGTACTTC TRBJ2-7 . TRBV10-3 .
CASSRGMGATNEKLFF TGTGCCAGCAGCCGTGGAATGGGGGCGACTAATGAAAAACTGTTTTTT TRBJ1-4 . TRBV11-2 .
CASSFGLASEQYF TGTGCCAGCAGCTTTGGACTAGCCTCCGAGCAGTACTTC TRBJ2-7 . TRBV9 TRBD2
CASSEGQGDWETQYF TGTGCCAGCAGCGAGGGACAGGGGGATTGGGAGACCCAGTACTTC TRBJ2-5 . TRBV11-3 TRBD1
CASSQSGRAADTQYF TGCGCCAGCAGTCAAAGCGGGAGGGCTGCAGATACGCAGTATTTT TRBJ2-3 . TRBV10-1 TRBD2
CASSERTGRGTEAFF TGTGCCAGTAGTGAGAGGACAGGGCGAGGCACTGAAGCTTTCTTT TRBJ1-1 . TRBV19 TRBD1
CARSLGTKPDTQYF TGTGCCAGAAGCTTGGGGACTAAGCCAGATACGCAGTATTTT TRBJ2-3 . TRBV5-3 .
CASSLALVSTSGTWDLFF TGCGCCAGCAGCTTGGCATTAGTATCGACTAGCGGGACTTGGGATTTGTTCTTC TRBJ2-1 . TRBV5-1 TRBD2
CASSLRTSSGANVLTF TGCGCCAGCAGCCTTAGGACATCATCTGGGGCCAACGTCCTGACTTTC TRBJ2-6 . TRBV5-1 .
CAGKEDESSYNEQFF TGTGCCGGCAAGGAGGACGAAAGTAGTTACAATGAGCAGTTCTTC TRBJ2-1 . TRBV2 .
CASSPITGTSGRTSYEQYF TGTGCCAGCAGCCCCATAACCGGGACTAGCGGGAGAACCTCCTACGAGCAGTACTTC TRBJ2-7 . TRBV11-1 TRBD2
CASSDQRRSGFSYEQYF TGTGCCAGCAGTGACCAACGGCGGAGCGGGTTTTCCTACGAGCAGTACTTC TRBJ2-7 . TRBV6-4 .
CASSQRTGLLYNEQFF TGTGCCAGCAGCCAGCGGACTGGCCTCCTATACAATGAGCAGTTCTTC TRBJ2-1 . TRBV11-2 .
CASSPPNGAGKGDTQYF TGTGCCAGCTCACCCCCAAATGGAGCGGGAAAGGGAGATACGCAGTATTTT TRBJ2-3 . TRBV18 TRBD2
CASSFGQSSNYGYTF TGTGCCAGCAGTTTCGGACAATCATCTAACTATGGCTACACCTTC TRBJ1-2 . TRBV6-1 .
CASDGGIDTGELFF TGTGCCAGCGATGGGGGGATCGACACCGGGGAGCTGTTTTTT TRBJ2-2 . TRBV2 .
CASSLDQTYSNQPQHF TGTGCCAGCAGCCTAGATCAGACTTATAGCAATCAGCCCCAGCATTTT TRBJ1-5 . TRBV28 .